Presented here are 29 T cell receptor beta chains from one specimen sequenced in a study of blood T cell repertoires in COVID-19. Measured with immunoSEQ multiplex PCR; TCRdb has only the in-frame clones, and not every one. The sample records more than 150,000 clones, approximately 87% being singletons. Sequencing input: peripheral blood. The receptors here all came from a woman in her seventies with acute or convalescent COVID-19.

The V and J genes are TRBV25-1 and TRBJ1-1; a possible D gene is TRBD1 (5 bases). This CDR3 contains 14 residues. V was pared by 1 base and J by 7 bases, with 13 bases between. The germline gives CDR1 MGHDK, CDR2 SYGVNS. CDR3 DNA: TGTGCCAGCAGTGAATGGGCTGGGGCCGGTGAAGCTTTCTTT. Amino acid sequence: CASSEWAGAGEAFF.

This rearrangement joins TRBV6-2 or TRBV6-3 to TRBJ2-5; tentatively, D is TRBD2 (5 bases). V was clipped by 5 bases and J by 7 bases, with 14 bases between them. Per germline, CDR1 MNHEY and CDR2 SVGEGT. This CDR3 has 13 amino acids. The chain's CDR3 is CASSPGILRTQYF. The CDR3 DNA reads TGTGCCAGCAGTCCCGGGATATTACGGACCCAGTACTTC.

The chain combines TRBV30 with TRBJ1-2; maybe TRBD1 (6 bases). The germline CDR1 and CDR2 sequences are GTSNPN and SVGIG (reference sequence). The CDR3 sequence is 12 residues long. Trimming stripped 3 bases from V and 7 bases from J, with 12 bases between. DNA for the CDR3: TGTGCCTGGAGCGGGGGGCGAAGTGGCTACACCTTC. Its protein is CAWSGGRSGYTF.

The J gene is TRBJ2-3, the V gene TRBV4-3; weak D call: TRBD1 (5 bases). Deletions cut 8 bases from V and 2 bases from J, with 14 bases between. The CDR3 has 14 residues. Per the germline V gene, CDR1 is LGHNA and CDR2 is YSLEER. The CDR3 sequence: CASRVGQNTDTQYF. Here the CDR3 DNA reads TGCGCCAGCCGGGTGGGGCAAAACACAGATACGCAGTATTTT.

V is TRBV4-3 and J is TRBJ1-1; 7 positions match TRBD1. CDR1 is LGHNA and CDR2 is YSLEER in the germline V gene. After removal of 1 base from V and 3 bases from J, the junction contained 5 bases not matched to a gene. CDR3 length: 15 amino acids. The chain's CDR3 is CASSQAPQGDTEAFF. The CDR3 DNA follows: TGCGCCAGCAGCCAAGCGCCTCAGGGGGACACTGAAGCTTTCTTT.

The V and J genes are TRBV6-5 and TRBJ1-3, with unresolved D. This CDR3 comprises 16 residues. Germline V lookup: CDR1 MNHEY, CDR2 SVGAGI. V was shortened by 0 bases and J by 2 bases, with 11 bases between the two germline ends. CDR3 nucleotides: TGTGCCAGCAGTTACTCGAGATGGGAGCCTGGAAACACCATATATTTT. It yields the protein CASSYSRWEPGNTIYF.

The chain is built from TRBV4-3 and TRBJ2-7; D call uncertain. The germline gives CDR1 LGHNA, CDR2 YSLEER. This CDR3 has 15 amino acids. V was trimmed by 0 bases and J by 2 bases, leaving 11 bases between them. CDR3 nucleotide sequence: TGCGCCAGCAGCCAAGAGTTCGTAGAAACCTACGAGCAGTACTTC. Residues: CASSQEFVETYEQYF.

This clone was detected a few times. CDR3 coding DNA: TGCGCCAGCAGCTTCTGGGGACAGTGGACGGAGACCCAGTACTTC. It yields the protein CASSFWGQWTETQYF. This chain connects TRBV5-1 to TRBJ2-5, with TRBD1 matching 7 bases. The CDR3 has 15 amino acids. Germline-derived CDR1 and CDR2 are SGHRS and YFSETQ. Germline trimming cut 2 bases from V and 5 bases from J; bases unmatched to any gene: 9.

This sequence joins TRBV7-8 and TRBJ2-3; D unresolved. Trimming took 5 bases from V and 2 from J, leaving 8 bases between them. The CDR3 has 13 residues. Per the germline V gene, CDR1 is SGHVS and CDR2 is FQNEAQ. DNA for the CDR3: TGTGCCAGCAGCCTCCAATTCACAGATACGCAGTATTTT. This gives the protein CASSLQFTDTQYF.

The chain joins TRBV9 to TRBJ1-2; TRBD1 agrees at 7 bases. The V and J ends lost 0 bases and 8 bases, in that order; junction bases with no gene match: 7. The CDR3 loop spans 14 amino acids. Germline V gene lookup returns CDR1 SGDLS and CDR2 YYNGEE. In nucleotides, the CDR3 is TGTGCCAGCAGCGTAGGGGACAGTCTGTCAGGCTACACCTTC. Its protein product is CASSVGDSLSGYTF.

The chain carries TRBV7-3 and TRBJ2-1; D perhaps matches TRBD2 (5 bases). The V gene lost 5 bases and the J gene lost 6 bases, with 14 bases spanning the gap. Germline V gene sequence: CDR1 SGHTA, CDR2 FQGTGA. This CDR3 comprises 14 residues. The CDR3 region has the DNA TGTGCCAGCAGCGTTCGGGGAACAAGCAATGAGCAGTTCTTC. Encoded protein: CASSVRGTSNEQFF.

V usage is TRBV7-8 and J usage is TRBJ2-4; 10 bases map to TRBD2. Trimming cost V 5 bases and J 6 bases; bases outside gene matches: 7. Per the germline V gene, CDR1 is SGHVS and CDR2 is FQNEAQ. This CDR3 has 15 amino acids. The CDR3 DNA reads as TGTGCCAGCAGCCCCAGCGGGAGGGGTTCAAACATTCAGTACTTC. This gives the protein CASSPSGRGSNIQYF.

This rearrangement joins TRBV5-8 to TRBJ2-6, with D maybe TRBD1 (5 bases). The CDR3 extends over 14 amino acids. CDR1 and CDR2 (germline): SGHTS, YDEGEE. V gave up 6 bases and J gave up 0 bases, with 7 bases separating them. The CDR3 sequence: CASTGFSGANVLTF. CDR3 nucleotides: TGTGCCAGCACAGGGTTCTCTGGGGCCAACGTCCTGACTTTC.

The genes are TRBV5-5 and TRBJ2-1, with unresolved D. Trimming shortened V by 2 bases and J by 0 bases, and 9 bases separated the two germline ends. The CDR3 consists of 15 residues. CDR1 is SGHKS, CDR2 YYEKEE, per germline (reference sequence). The CDR3 loop reads CASSLSWHSYNEQFF. The CDR3 coding sequence is TGTGCCAGCAGCTTAAGTTGGCACTCCTACAATGAGCAGTTCTTC. Together with reference TRBV5-5 and TRBJ2-1, the CDR3 gives the full variable domain: DAGVTQSPTHLIKTRGQQVTLRCSPISGHKSVSWYQQVLGQGPQFIFQYYEKEERGRGNFPDRFSARQFPNYSSELNVNALLLGDSALYLCASSLSWHSYNEQFFGPGTRLTVL.

The CDR3 coding sequence is TGTGCCAGCTCACCACGGGCTCAATCTTACTCTGGAAACACCATATATTTT. This sequence encodes CASSPRAQSYSGNTIYF. The V and J genes are TRBV18 and TRBJ1-3; no firm D call. Germline V CDR1 and CDR2: KGHSH, LQKENI. The length of the CDR3 is 17 residues. The V and J ends lost 1 base and 0 bases respectively, with 13 bases between them. The variable domain in full, completed from reference TRBV18 and TRBJ1-3, reads NAGVMQNPRHLVRRRGQEARLRCSPMKGHSHVYWYRQLPEEGLKFMVYLQKENIIDESGMPKERFSAEFPKEGPSILRIQQVVRGDSAAYFCASSPRAQSYSGNTIYFGEGSWLTVV.

Remarks on this clone: A junction boundary mismatches the germline segment, possibly from a read error. CDR3 coding DNA: TGTGCCAGCAGTCACTCCGGGACAGGGCATTCACCCCTCCACTTT. It codes for CASSHSGTGHSPLHF. The rearrangement joins TRBV6-5 to TRBJ1-6; 9 nucleotides align to TRBD1. Germline V CDR1 and CDR2: MNHEY, SVGAGI. This CDR3 is 15 amino acids long.

The chain uses TRBV29-1 and TRBJ1-2; D is uncertain. Germline CDR1 is SQVTM and CDR2 is ANQGSEA. This CDR3 has 11 residues. V was cut by 5 bases and J by 6 bases, with 10 bases left in between. The CDR3 region is CSVNYSDGYTF. The CDR3 DNA is TGCAGCGTTAATTACAGTGATGGCTACACCTTC.

This clone was observed once. The rearrangement uses TRBV6-2 or TRBV6-3 and TRBJ1-5; 7 bases are shared with TRBD1. The germline V gene encodes CDR1 MNHEY and CDR2 SVGEGT. The CDR3 has 14 amino acids. Trimming cost V 6 bases and J 4 bases; bases outside gene matches: 6. The CDR3 DNA follows: TGTGCCAGCAGCTCCGGACAGGCGAATCAGCCCCAGCATTTT. This translates into CASSSGQANQPQHF.

Turning to this clone: An end of the junction does not agree with germline; a read error may underlie this. The V call is TRBV7-7, the J call TRBJ2-1, with TRBD1 as a possible D gene (6 bases). The CDR3 is 16 residues long. The germline V gene encodes CDR1 SSHAT and CDR2 FNYEAQ (reference sequence). The CDR3, as DNA: TGTGCTAGCAGCTTAGGTGGTCAGGGGTCGGGTTATGAGCAGTTCTTC. Amino acids: CASSLGGQGSGYEQFF.

The V call is TRBV5-4, the J call TRBJ2-5, with D tentatively TRBD1 (5 bases). V lost 4 bases and J lost 6, with 13 bases in between. The germline V gene has CDR1 SGHNT and CDR2 YYREEE (reference sequence). This CDR3 is 13 amino acids long. CDR3 nucleotides: TGTGCCAGCAGCCAGGGCAGTCTCCAGACCCAGTACTTC. This encodes CASSQGSLQTQYF.

This clone was counted only a few times. CDR3 loop: CAWRPGVGRGDTQYF. In nucleotides, the CDR3 is TGTGCCTGGAGGCCGGGGGTAGGACGGGGAGATACGCAGTATTTT. This chain uses TRBV30 with TRBJ2-3; D is possibly TRBD2 (6 bases). Germline V gene lookup returns CDR1 GTSNPN and CDR2 SVGIG (reference sequence). V was cut by 3 bases and J by 5 bases, with 18 bases left in between. The CDR3 has 15 residues.

This chain connects TRBV24-1 to TRBJ2-3, with 11 positions matching TRBD2. Trimming removed 4 bases from V and 5 bases from J; junction bases left unmatched: 7. The CDR3 is made up of 16 amino acids. From germline, CDR1 is KGHDR and CDR2 SFDVKD. CDR3 coding DNA: TGTGCCACCAGTGACCAACTAGCGGGGGCTGGAGATACGCAGTATTTT. Amino acid sequence: CATSDQLAGAGDTQYF.

This clone was seen a few times. The genes are TRBV28 and TRBJ2-7; 8 nucleotides align to TRBD2. This CDR3 spans 14 amino acids. V lost 8 bases to trimming and J lost 2 bases; unmatched junction nucleotides: 8. Germline CDR1 reads MDHEN; CDR2 reads SYDVKM. The DNA for the CDR3 is TGTGCCAGCGGAAGAGTTAGCGGGACCTACGAGCAGTACTTC. This encodes CASGRVSGTYEQYF.

The chain carries TRBV5-5 and TRBJ1-5, with 8 nucleotides matching TRBD1. The CDR3 runs 15 residues. V was pared by 2 bases and J by 4 bases, with 5 bases of the junction left unmatched. Germline CDR1 SGHKS, CDR2 YYEKEE (reference sequence). This chain's CDR3 is CASSFSQGGNQPQHF. DNA of the CDR3: TGTGCCAGCAGCTTTTCACAGGGGGGGAATCAGCCCCAGCATTTT.

The rearrangement joins TRBV10-3 to TRBJ1-1; 7 bases align to TRBD1. The CDR3 extends over 13 amino acids. Germline values: CDR1 ENHRY, CDR2 SYGVKD. V gave up 6 bases and J gave up 2 bases; unmatched junction bases: 3. The chain's CDR3 is CAISGTANTEAFF. The CDR3 coding sequence is TGTGCCATCAGCGGGACAGCAAACACTGAAGCTTTCTTT.

This rearrangement joins TRBV27 to TRBJ2-5, with 11 bases identical to TRBD1. CDR1 is MNHEY and CDR2 is SMNVEV in the germline V gene (reference sequence). Trimming cost V 4 bases and J 6 bases; bases outside gene matches: 10. The CDR3 totals 16 residues. The CDR3 loop is CASSSTGTGGVKTQYF. For the CDR3, the DNA is TGTGCCAGCAGTTCCACCGGGACAGGGGGGGTAAAGACCCAGTACTTC.

The chain is built from TRBV7-9 and TRBJ1-5, with 7 bases aligning to TRBD1. The CDR3 is 15 amino acids. The ends lost 0 bases at V and 4 bases at J; junction bases unmatched: 3. Germline values: CDR1 SEHNR, CDR2 FQNEAQ (reference sequence). The CDR3 loop reads CASSLAGTENQPQHF. The CDR3 nucleotides read TGTGCCAGCAGCTTAGCTGGGACAGAGAATCAGCCCCAGCATTTT.

The chain recombines TRBV7-9 with TRBJ2-7; D call uncertain. This CDR3 comprises 11 residues. The V end lost 4 bases, the J end lost 2 bases, and 3 bases lay between the germline ends. CDR1 SEHNR and CDR2 FQNEAQ come from the germline V gene (reference sequence). DNA for the CDR3: TGTGCCAGCAGCTCAACCTACGAGCAGTACTTC. As protein: CASSSTYEQYF.

This clone was seen a single time. The chain joins TRBV12-3 or TRBV12-4 to TRBJ1-2; 7 nucleotides line up with TRBD1. The V gene end was trimmed by 6 bases and the J gene end by 8 bases; junction bases not matched to a gene: 6. This CDR3 has 12 residues. The CDR3 coding sequence is TGTGCCAGCAGCGCGGGACAGCGAGGCTACACCTTC. Its translation: CASSAGQRGYTF.